This is a list of T cell receptor beta chains from one sample in a study of T cells expressing NK-cell markers. TCRdb re-analyzed the 5' RACE reads; it lists each CDR3 protein once, without DNA. This sample's clone table lists hundreds of thousands of distinct CDR3 sequences. Sequenced sample: blood T cells: a sorted CD56 or NKG2C T cell subset, CD4+ or CD8+ T cells, or bulk PBMC T cells (not recorded which). These receptor sequences come from a man aged 18-69 years in good health. CDR3s include the opening cysteine and the closing phenylalanine or tryptophan. Fields, in order: CDR3 length, J gene, V gene, CDR3 protein.

length: 16
J: TRBJ2-5
V: TRBV7-9
CDR3: CASSSGSTRSQETQYF

length: 16
J: TRBJ1-6
V: TRBV4-2
CDR3: CASSPTTGNYNSPLHF

length: 13
J: TRBJ1-1
V: TRBV27
CDR3: CASSLRGVSEAFF

length: 16
J: TRBJ2-5
V: TRBV5-4
CDR3: CASSLLTGAYEETQYF

length: 16
J: TRBJ1-1
V: TRBV4-1
CDR3: CASSLRGGTQRTEAFF

length: 17
J: TRBJ2-7
V: TRBV4-2
CDR3: CASSQEIRGGAGYEQYF

length: 16
J: TRBJ2-1
V: TRBV6-1
CDR3: CASNTPGRAGYNEQFF

length: 15
J: TRBJ2-7
V: TRBV20-1
CDR3: CSASSADQFSYEQYF

length: 16
J: TRBJ2-3
V: TRBV5-1
CDR3: CASSLVSGGNTDTQYF

length: 15
J: TRBJ2-3
V: TRBV7-3
CDR3: CASSRSGGPTDTQYF

length: 16
J: TRBJ1-6
V: TRBV6-1
CDR3: CASSRFRNINNSPLHF

length: 16
J: TRBJ2-5
V: TRBV3-1
CDR3: CASSQVPAGAQETQYF

length: 13
J: TRBJ2-5
V: TRBV20-1
CDR3: CSARDSNQETQYF

length: 15
J: TRBJ2-7
V: TRBV7-2
CDR3: CASSFGLAAAYEQYF

length: 16
J: TRBJ2-1
V: TRBV6-4
CDR3: CASSAFHGSSYNEQFF

length: 14
J: TRBJ2-7
V: TRBV14
CDR3: CASSPLSGMREQYF

length: 15
J: TRBJ2-7
V: TRBV20-1
CDR3: CSARVRQGSPYEQYF

length: 14
J: TRBJ2-2
V: TRBV18
CDR3: CASSDRVATGELFF

length: 15
J: TRBJ2-2
V: TRBV7-9
CDR3: CASSRVTGRPGELFF

length: 16
J: TRBJ1-6
V: TRBV12-3/TRBV12-4
CDR3: CASRFPTGFYNSPLHF

length: 14
J: TRBJ1-2
V: TRBV5-6
CDR3: CASRKLAGNYGYTF

length: 16
J: TRBJ2-1
V: TRBV6-1
CDR3: CASSTKWGRVYNEQFF

length: 15
J: TRBJ2-5
V: TRBV2
CDR3: CASSRGTNAGETQYF

length: 15
J: TRBJ1-2
V: TRBV3-1
CDR3: CASSLLSGDLFGYTF

length: 13
J: TRBJ1-1
V: TRBV12-3/TRBV12-4
CDR3: CASGKRGGLGAFF

length: 15
J: TRBJ1-5
V: TRBV6-1
CDR3: CASSDDPGRYQPQHF

length: 13
J: TRBJ1-6
V: TRBV28
CDR3: CASRRSPNSPLHF

length: 14
J: TRBJ1-2
V: TRBV6-4
CDR3: CASSDSIRGGGYTF

length: 16
J: TRBJ1-3
V: TRBV6-5
CDR3: CASSWGRSSSGNTIYF

length: 14
J: TRBJ1-1
V: TRBV5-1
CDR3: CASSPGRVNTEAFF